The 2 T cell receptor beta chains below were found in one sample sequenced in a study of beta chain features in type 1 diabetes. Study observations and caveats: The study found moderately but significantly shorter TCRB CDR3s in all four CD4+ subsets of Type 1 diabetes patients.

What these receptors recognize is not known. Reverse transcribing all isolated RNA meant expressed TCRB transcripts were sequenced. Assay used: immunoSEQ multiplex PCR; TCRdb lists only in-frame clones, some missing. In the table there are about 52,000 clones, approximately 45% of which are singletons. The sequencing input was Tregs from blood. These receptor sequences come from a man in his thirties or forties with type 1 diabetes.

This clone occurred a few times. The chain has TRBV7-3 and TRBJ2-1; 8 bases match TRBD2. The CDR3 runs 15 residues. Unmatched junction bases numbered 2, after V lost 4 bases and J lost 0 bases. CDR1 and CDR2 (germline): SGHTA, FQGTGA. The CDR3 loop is CASSWSGSSYNEQFF. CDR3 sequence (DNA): TGTGCCAGCAGCTGGAGCGGGAGCTCCTACAATGAGCAGTTCTTC.

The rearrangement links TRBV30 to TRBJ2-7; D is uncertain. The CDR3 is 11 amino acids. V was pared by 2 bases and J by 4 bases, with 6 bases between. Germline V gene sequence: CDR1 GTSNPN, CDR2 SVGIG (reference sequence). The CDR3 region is CAWSSLYEQYF. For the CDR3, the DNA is TGTGCCTGGAGTTCCCTTTACGAGCAGTACTTC.